Each of the 3 T cell receptor beta chains below was sequenced from the same sample in a study of shared T cell receptors in the human thymus. Libraries were prepared by immunoSEQ multiplex PCR; TCRdb keeps only in-frame clonotypes and omits some of them. In the table there are roughly 550,000 clones, approximately 80% of which are singletons. The same data also contributed to another study, on human thymus T cells.

The specimen sequenced was thymocytes. The source of these receptors is a boy under three years old with a congenital heart defect.

The chain uses TRBV5-1 and TRBJ2-5, with 9 bases that match TRBD1. This CDR3 has 15 amino acids. J was trimmed by 7 bases and V by 3 bases; bases with no gene match: 10. Germline CDR1 reads SGHRS; CDR2 reads YFSETQ. This chain's CDR3 is CASSSQPGQGGTQYF. DNA for the CDR3: TGCGCCAGCAGCTCACAACCGGGACAGGGAGGGACCCAGTACTTC.

The chain is built from TRBV6-1 and TRBJ2-7; a weak D match, TRBD1 (7 bases). CDR3 size: 14 residues. Trimming removed 4 bases from V and 3 bases from J, with 13 bases in between. CDR1 is MNHNS and CDR2 is SASEGT in the germline V gene. The CDR3: CASSGRQGGYEQYF. CDR3 nucleotide sequence: TGTGCCAGCAGTGGGAGGCAGGGGGGCTACGAGCAGTACTTC.

This clone was seen only a few times. The V gene is TRBV30, the J gene TRBJ2-5; D is perhaps TRBD1 (5 bases). Germline V gene sequence: CDR1 GTSNPN, CDR2 SVGIG (reference sequence). V was trimmed by 3 bases and J by 2 bases, leaving 16 bases between them. The CDR3 is 15 residues long. CDR3 bases: TGTGCCTGGAGGAGAACAGGTGGACGGCAAGAGACCCAGTACTTC. This translates into CAWRRTGGRQETQYF.